The clone carrying this T cell receptor beta chain has more than one count but fewer than ten. Its cognate antigen is unknown. The data originate from a study of T cell repertoires in cytomegalovirus infection. CDR1 is DFQATT and CDR2 is SNEGSKA in the germline V gene (reference sequence). The CDR3 loop spans 13 amino acids. Losses at the gene ends were 6 bases for V and 4 bases for J; bases not matched to a gene: 5. TCRdb reprocessed the reads with MiXCR, giving one entry per CDR3 protein. The sample lists some 320,000 distinct CDR3 sequences; approximately 32% were seen once. V and J are TRBV20-1 and TRBJ2-1, with 8 nucleotides matching TRBD2. Sequenced here: cultured PBMCs, sampled from culture after CMV antigen stimulation. This TCR was sampled from a human donor in good health (CMV status not recorded). Some clones in this sample may be carry-over from other donors' samples. This CDR3 reads CSARGGNYNEQFF. The CDR3 DNA is TGCAGTGCCCGCGGGGGGAATTACAATGAGCAGTTCTTC.